Listed below are T cell receptor beta chains from one sample, sequenced in a study of T cell repertoires in cytomegalovirus infection. MiXCR was run by TCRdb on the reads, yielding one entry per CDR3 protein. The sample shows under 120,000 distinct CDR3 sequences, roughly 39% of them seen only once. These TCRs' antigens remain unknown. Material: CD8+ T cells from cultured PBMCs, obtained from culture after CMV antigen stimulation. The receptors were gathered from a human donor in good health (CMV status not recorded). Some clones in this sample may be carry-over from other donors' samples. CDR3s include the opening cysteine and the closing phenylalanine or tryptophan. Each record gives: D gene, clone size, V gene, J gene, CDR3 protein, CDR3 DNA. A D gene is named only where the DNA matches it firmly. Only some rows state a clone size, as once, few, many or a class for expanded clones.

TRBD2	few	TRBV27	TRBJ2-3	CASSSIRRGLAGRGTDTQYF	TGTGCCAGCAGTTCAATCCGCCGGGGACTAGCGGGGCGAGGCACAGATACGCAGTATTTT
.	.	TRBV3-1	TRBJ2-5	CASSQVVMETQYF	TGTGCCAGCAGCCAAGTGGTAATGGAGACCCAGTACTTC
.	.	TRBV2	TRBJ1-5	CASTLSRASAQHF	TGTGCCAGCACTCTATCGAGGGCCTCGGCCCAGCATTTT
.	.	TRBV7-2	TRBJ2-3	CASSSMWLEDKDTQYF	TGTGCCAGCAGCTCCATGTGGCTTGAGGATAAAGATACGCAGTATTTT
TRBD1	.	TRBV12-3/TRBV12-4	TRBJ1-5	CASSLTGGHQPQHF	TGTGCCAGCAGTCTCACAGGGGGCCATCAGCCCCAGCATTTT
.	.	TRBV12-3/TRBV12-4	TRBJ1-1	CASSLGQFGGTEAFF	TGTGCCAGCAGTTTAGGTCAATTTGGGGGCACTGAAGCTTTCTTT
.	.	TRBV7-2	TRBJ2-2	CASSLAALVRELFF	TGTGCCAGCAGCTTAGCGGCGTTGGTCAGGGAGCTGTTTTTT
TRBD1	many	TRBV7-2	TRBJ1-6	CATLQGAAYNSPLHF	TGTGCCACCCTACAGGGGGCTGCCTATAATTCACCCCTCCACTTT
.	few	TRBV2	TRBJ2-3	CASSGDPDSAADTQYF	TGTGCCAGCAGTGGGGACCCGGACTCCGCGGCAGATACGCAGTATTTT
TRBD1	.	TRBV18	TRBJ1-5	CASSPGTGGSSNQPQHF	TGTGCCAGCTCACCCGGGACAGGGGGTTCTAGCAATCAGCCCCAGCATTTT
.	.	TRBV7-2	TRBJ2-7	CASSLGPYERYF	TGTGCCAGCAGCTTAGGCCCCTACGAGCGGTACTTC
.	.	TRBV19	TRBJ2-1	CASSKDVSRYNEQFF	TGTGCCAGTAGTAAGGACGTAAGTCGATACAATGAGCAGTTCTTC
.	.	TRBV9	TRBJ1-5	CASSGEGEQPQHF	TGTGCCAGCAGCGGCGAGGGCGAACAGCCCCAGCATTTT
.	.	TRBV28	TRBJ2-1	CASSFFARGSDNEQFF	TGTGCCAGCAGTTTTTTCGCCAGGGGATCTGACAATGAGCAGTTCTTC
.	.	TRBV2	TRBJ2-1	CASTPLEPAGAYNEQFF	TGTGCCAGCACCCCCCTGGAGCCCGCGGGGGCGTACAATGAGCAGTTCTTC
.	.	TRBV7-9	TRBJ1-5	CASSLGWDSNQPQHF	TGTGCCAGCAGCTTAGGGTGGGACTCCAATCAGCCCCAGCATTTT
.	.	TRBV20-1	TRBJ1-1	CSATDSSRTEAFF	TGCAGTGCTACCGACAGTTCTAGGACTGAAGCTTTCTTT
.	.	TRBV7-3	TRBJ2-2	CASSFGQNTGELFF	TGTGCCAGCAGCTTCGGACAGAACACCGGGGAGCTGTTTTTT
.	many	TRBV12-3/TRBV12-4	TRBJ2-2	CASSFSAATGELFF	TGTGCCAGCAGTTTTTCGGCGGCCACCGGGGAGCTGTTTTTT
TRBD1	.	TRBV20-1	TRBJ1-2	CSARDLSGRQGRVYTF	TGCAGTGCTAGAGATCTTTCCGGCAGACAGGGGAGAGTCTACACCTTC
TRBD2	once	TRBV2	TRBJ2-5	CASSEAPGGNQETQYF	TGTGCCAGCAGTGAAGCGCCGGGGGGGAACCAAGAGACCCAGTACTTC
TRBD2	.	TRBV7-6	TRBJ2-3	CASSLGSGGEDTQYF	TGTGCCAGCAGCTTAGGCAGCGGGGGGGAAGATACGCAGTATTTT
.	many	TRBV7-9	TRBJ2-3	CASRARGASTDTQYF	TGTGCCAGCAGGGCACGGGGGGCTAGCACAGATACGCAGTATTTT
.	.	TRBV2	TRBJ1-4	CASSEGGGTEKLFF	TGTGCCAGCAGTGAAGGTGGAGGGACCGAAAAACTGTTTTTT
.	few	TRBV7-2	TRBJ2-7	CASRTLGGAYEQYF	TGTGCCAGCAGGACCCTGGGCGGGGCCTACGAGCAGTACTTC
.	.	TRBV7-3	TRBJ1-1	CASSADSLYTEAFF	TGTGCCAGCAGCGCCGACAGTTTATACACTGAAGCTTTCTTT
.	few	TRBV12-3/TRBV12-4	TRBJ1-5	CASSFGDGGQPQHF	TGTGCCAGCAGTTTCGGGGATGGTGGTCAGCCCCAGCATTTT
.	.	TRBV12-3/TRBV12-4	TRBJ1-1	CASSLRVTEAFF	TGTGCCAGCAGTTTAAGGGTGACTGAAGCTTTCTTT
TRBD1	once	TRBV6-8	TRBJ1-6	CASSPRGGTADQHLHF	TGTGCCAGCAGTCCTCGCGGAGGGACAGCGGATCAACACCTCCACTTT
TRBD2	.	TRBV29-1	TRBJ2-1	CSVVGLAGEQTYNEQFF	TGCAGCGTTGTAGGCCTAGCGGGGGAACAAACCTACAATGAGCAGTTCTTC
.	many	TRBV12-3/TRBV12-4	TRBJ1-3	CASSWDTRSGNTIYF	TGTGCCAGCAGTTGGGACACCCGCTCTGGAAACACCATATATTTT
TRBD1	.	TRBV7-6	TRBJ2-1	CASSPWTGGTVYNEQFF	TGTGCCAGCAGCCCGTGGACAGGGGGAACGGTCTACAATGAGCAGTTCTTC
TRBD1	many	TRBV28	TRBJ2-3	CASSFAGTGRDTQYF	TGTGCCAGCAGTTTCGCCGGGACAGGGAGGGATACGCAGTATTTT
.	few	TRBV3-1	TRBJ1-1	CASSQGISGSLNTEAFF	TGTGCCAGCAGCCAAGGAATCAGTGGCAGCCTGAACACTGAAGCTTTCTTT
.	few	TRBV7-9	TRBJ2-7	CASSGPASSYEQYF	TGTGCCAGCAGCGGACCGGCAAGCTCCTACGAGCAGTACTTC
.	.	TRBV27	TRBJ2-5	CASSLGIHSETQYF	TGTGCCAGCAGTTTGGGCATCCACTCGGAGACCCAGTACTTC
.	few	TRBV6-5	TRBJ1-3	CASSYSMGSGSGNTIYF	TGTGCCAGCAGTTACTCGATGGGGTCCGGCTCTGGAAACACCATATATTTT
TRBD2	.	TRBV7-9	TRBJ2-1	CASSPTSGPTNEQFF	TGTGCCAGCAGTCCTACTAGCGGCCCCACCAATGAGCAGTTCTTC
.	few	TRBV27	TRBJ1-2	CASSWRTDYGYTF	TGTGCCAGCAGTTGGAGGACGGACTATGGCTACACCTTC
TRBD1	many	TRBV11-2	TRBJ1-1	CASSFSETGGEGAFF	TGTGCCAGCAGCTTTAGTGAAACAGGGGGCGAAGGAGCTTTCTTT
TRBD2	.	TRBV29-1	TRBJ2-3	CSALVRASGVTDTQYF	TGCAGCGCCCTGGTACGGGCTAGCGGGGTCACAGATACGCAGTATTTT
.	.	TRBV11-2	TRBJ1-5	CASSLVGSGDQPQHF	TGTGCCAGCAGCTTAGTGGGTTCCGGGGATCAGCCCCAGCATTTT
.	.	TRBV6-6	TRBJ2-7	CASSSDRAPYF	TGTGCCAGCAGTTCGGACAGAGCTCCGTACTTC
.	.	TRBV11-3	TRBJ2-2	CASSYGGWGTGELFF	TGTGCCAGCAGCTACGGGGGTTGGGGCACCGGGGAGCTGTTTTTT
.	many	TRBV6-5	TRBJ1-2	CASSYSEGNGYTF	TGTGCCAGCAGTTACTCGGAAGGGAATGGCTACACCTTC
.	.	TRBV5-6	TRBJ2-3	CASSLLVRNTDTQYF	TGTGCCAGCAGCTTATTAGTGAGGAACACAGATACGCAGTATTTT
TRBD1	once	TRBV20-1	TRBJ2-7	CSAGRQGEISYEQYF	TGCAGTGCTGGCAGACAGGGAGAAATATCCTACGAGCAGTACTTC
.	.	TRBV19	TRBJ1-1	CASSIAAGWNTEAFF	TGTGCCAGTAGTATAGCGGCAGGGTGGAACACTGAAGCTTTCTTT
.	.	TRBV15	TRBJ2-3	CATSSSRDGNTDTQYF	TGTGCCACCAGCAGCTCCCGGGACGGAAACACAGATACGCAGTATTTT
.	.	TRBV7-9	TRBJ1-1	CASSLDRNTEAFF	TGTGCCAGCAGCTTAGACAGGAACACTGAAGCTTTCTTT
.	.	TRBV7-2	TRBJ2-1	CASSFTIRGAWGEQFF	TGTGCCAGCAGCTTCACGATACGAGGGGCTTGGGGTGAGCAGTTCTTC
.	.	TRBV4-1	TRBJ1-5	CASSQVDLTDGNQPQHF	TGCGCCAGCAGCCAAGTAGACCTCACGGATGGCAATCAGCCCCAGCATTTT
TRBD2	many	TRBV7-2	TRBJ2-3	CASSLSGGVTDTQYF	TGTGCCAGCAGCCTAAGCGGGGGAGTCACAGATACGCAGTATTTT
.	few	TRBV6-2/TRBV6-3	TRBJ2-7	CASNLDSYEQYF	TGTGCCAGCAACTTAGACTCCTACGAGCAGTACTTC
.	few	TRBV6-5	TRBJ1-6	CASSYFPNNSPLHF	TGTGCCAGCAGTTACTTTCCTAATAATTCACCCCTCCACTTT